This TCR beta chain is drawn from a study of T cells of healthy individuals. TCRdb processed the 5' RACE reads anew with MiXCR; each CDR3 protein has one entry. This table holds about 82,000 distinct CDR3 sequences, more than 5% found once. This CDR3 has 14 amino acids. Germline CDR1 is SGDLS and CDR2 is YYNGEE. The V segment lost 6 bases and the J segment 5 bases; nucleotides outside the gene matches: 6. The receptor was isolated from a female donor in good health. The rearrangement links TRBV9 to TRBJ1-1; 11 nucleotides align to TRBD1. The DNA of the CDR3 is TGTGCCAGCACCCGTGGGACAGGGGGGACTGAAGCTTTCTTT. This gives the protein CASTRGTGGTEAFF. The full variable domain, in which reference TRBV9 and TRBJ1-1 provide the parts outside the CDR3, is DSGVTQTPKHLITATGQRVTLRCSPRSGDLSVYWYQQSLDQGLQFLIQYYNGEERAKGNILERFSAQQFPDLHSELNLSSLELGDSALYFCASTRGTGGTEAFFGQGTRLTVV.